This note documents a single T cell receptor beta chain sequence. The data were obtained in a study of blood T cell repertoires in COVID-19. Looking at the study overall: In each case, the material was cDNA or gDNA derived from T cells, B-cell-depleted T cells, or PBMCs.

Per the study methods: Quantification of nucleated cells was approximated via reference gene primer amplification. Assay: immunoSEQ multiplex PCR; the TCRdb copy retains only in-frame clones and omits some. That table furnishes V, J and clone size, whereas the DNA furnished D and trimming. This table holds 210,000 or so clones, 84% found once. Germline loops: CDR1 GTSNPN, CDR2 SVGIG (reference sequence). V lost 1 base to trimming and J lost 9 bases, with 12 bases between them. CDR3 size: 12 residues. Input material: peripheral blood. The rearrangement joins TRBV30 to TRBJ1-2; TRBD1 might be the D (5 bases). The sequence was obtained from a woman aged 45-65 years with active or convalescent COVID-19. For the CDR3, the DNA is TGTGCCTGGAGTGATCCAAGGGGTAGCTACACCTTC. Protein sequence: CAWSDPRGSYTF.